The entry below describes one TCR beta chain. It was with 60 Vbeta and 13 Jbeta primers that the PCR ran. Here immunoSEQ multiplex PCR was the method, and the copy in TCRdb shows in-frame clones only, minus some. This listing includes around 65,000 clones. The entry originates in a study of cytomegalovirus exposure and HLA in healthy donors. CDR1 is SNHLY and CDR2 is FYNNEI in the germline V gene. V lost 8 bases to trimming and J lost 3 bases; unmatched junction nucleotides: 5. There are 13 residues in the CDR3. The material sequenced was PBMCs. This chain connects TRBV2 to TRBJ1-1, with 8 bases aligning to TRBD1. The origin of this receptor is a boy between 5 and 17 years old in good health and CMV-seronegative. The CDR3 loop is CASQARGHTEAFF. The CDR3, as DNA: TGTGCCAGCCAGGCCAGGGGGCACACTGAAGCTTTCTTT.